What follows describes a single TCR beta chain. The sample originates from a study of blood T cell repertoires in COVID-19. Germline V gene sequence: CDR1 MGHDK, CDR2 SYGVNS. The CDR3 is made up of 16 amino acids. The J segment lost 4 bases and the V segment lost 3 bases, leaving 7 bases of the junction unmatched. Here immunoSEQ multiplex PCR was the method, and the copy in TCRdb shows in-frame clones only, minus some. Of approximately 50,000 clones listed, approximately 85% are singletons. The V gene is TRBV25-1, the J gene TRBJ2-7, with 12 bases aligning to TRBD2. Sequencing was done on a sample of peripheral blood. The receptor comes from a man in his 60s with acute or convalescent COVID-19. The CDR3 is CASSEPSGRATYEQYF. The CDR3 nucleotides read TGTGCCAGCAGTGAGCCTAGCGGGAGGGCCACGTACGAGCAGTACTTC.